This TCR beta chain appears in the sequencing data of a study of T-cell memory formation after mild COVID-19. Study results and caveats: Among clones peaking at day 37 in the second wave, SARS-CoV-2 specificity remained unconfirmed. While clones contracting from day 15 to 85 were balanced between CD4 and CD8, later expanders leaned CD4+.

Sample barcodes and UMIs were carried by the TCR alpha and TCR beta cDNA libraries that 5'RACE generated with constant-segment primers. One entry per CDR3 protein, called by TCRdb with MiXCR from the 5' RACE reads. The sample lists hundreds of thousands of distinct CDR3 sequences; about 18% were seen once. V was shortened by 1 base and J by 5 bases, with 7 bases between the two germline ends. The CDR3 sequence is 13 residues long. Germline V lookup: CDR1 SGHKS, CDR2 YYEKEE (reference sequence). About this clonotype itself: Antigen specificity is unknown.

The chain combines TRBV5-5 with TRBJ1-5; unclear D gene. Sequenced sample: PBMCs or a T cell subset sorted from them (not recorded which). The receptor's source is an adult woman who had mild COVID-19 (a few samples of this study predate the infection). Cell type and time point are not known. CDR3 bases: TGTGCCAGCAGCTTGATACGTGATCAGCCCCAGCATTTT. This sequence encodes CASSLIRDQPQHF.